Each of the 32 T cell receptor beta chains below was sequenced from the same sample in a study of cytomegalovirus exposure and HLA in healthy donors. PCR was performed using 60 Vbeta and 13 Jbeta primers. Profiling relied on immunoSEQ multiplex PCR, and the TCRdb table lists in-frame clones only, not all of them. Among 100,000 or so clones listed, about four fifths were seen once. The material sequenced was PBMCs. These receptors were collected from a woman in her thirties or forties in good health and CMV-seronegative.

J is TRBJ1-1 and V is TRBV27, with D possibly matching TRBD1 (6 bases). Trimming took off 0 bases at V and 3 bases at J, with 11 bases between the two ends. The CDR3 length is 15 residues. Germline assignment: CDR1 MNHEY and CDR2 SMNVEV (reference sequence). In nucleotides, the CDR3 is TGTGCCAGCAGTTTATCGATCCGGACAGACACTGAAGCTTTCTTT. As protein: CASSLSIRTDTEAFF.

V is TRBV7-9 and J is TRBJ2-7; D is undetermined. Trimming stripped 5 bases from V and 0 bases from J, with 11 bases between. The CDR3 length is 14 residues. Germline values: CDR1 SEHNR, CDR2 FQNEAQ (reference sequence). CDR3 region: CASSAARSSYEQYF. CDR3 in DNA: TGTGCCAGCAGCGCCGCTCGGAGCTCCTACGAGCAGTACTTC.

Concerning this clone itself: At one boundary the junction diverges from the germline segment, which might be a read error. V and J are TRBV7-9 and TRBJ2-1; D possibly matches TRBD1 or TRBD2 (5 bases each). Germline V gene data show CDR1 as SEHNR and CDR2 as FQNEAQ (reference sequence). This CDR3 has 16 amino acids. The CDR3 loop reads CSSSLEGSGPYNEQFF. DNA of the CDR3: TGTTCCAGCAGCTTAGAGGGGTCCGGCCCCTACAATGAGCAGTTCTTC.

This chain connects TRBV27 to TRBJ2-6; 11 nucleotides align to TRBD1. Losses at the gene ends were 6 bases for V and 1 base for J; bases not matched to a gene: 5. CDR1 and CDR2 (germline): MNHEY, SMNVEV (reference sequence). The CDR3 sequence is 17 residues long. CDR3 residues: CASSQGQGASGANVLTF. CDR3 nucleotides: TGTGCCAGCAGCCAAGGACAGGGGGCTTCTGGGGCCAACGTCCTGACTTTC.

The chain combines TRBV10-2 with TRBJ1-1, with a possible D match to TRBD1 (6 bases). Germline CDR1 reads WSHSY; CDR2 reads SAAADI. The CDR3 covers 16 residues. Trimming pared 2 bases from V and 0 bases from J, leaving 13 bases between. Here the CDR3 DNA reads TGCGCCAGCAGTGAGGGGCTTACAGGGATGAACACTGAAGCTTTCTTT. Translated, it gives CASSEGLTGMNTEAFF.

This clone was found a few times. J is TRBJ2-2 and V is TRBV5-4, with TRBD2 matching 16 bases. The ends lost 4 bases at V and 5 bases at J; junction bases unmatched: 5. This CDR3 spans 17 amino acids. The germline V gene encodes CDR1 SGHNT and CDR2 YYREEE (reference sequence). CDR3 sequence: CASSRGLAGGETGELFF. DNA for the CDR3: TGTGCCAGCAGCCGGGGACTAGCGGGAGGGGAAACCGGGGAGCTGTTTTTT.

This chain joins TRBV7-9 and TRBJ2-3, with 7 positions matching TRBD1. The CDR3 is 15 amino acids. The V gene end was trimmed by 0 bases and the J gene end by 2 bases; junction bases not matched to a gene: 2. The germline gives CDR1 SEHNR, CDR2 FQNEAQ (reference sequence). CDR3 DNA: TGTGCCAGCAGCTTAGCAGGGACAGACACAGATACGCAGTATTTT. Encoded protein: CASSLAGTDTDTQYF.

This clone was seen a single time. This specimen includes other DNA sequences encoding the same CDR3. The genes are TRBV6-5 and TRBJ2-2; D might be TRBD2 (5 bases). The CDR3 is made up of 14 amino acids. The germline gives CDR1 MNHEY, CDR2 SVGAGI. V dropped 2 bases and J dropped 2 bases, with 6 bases sitting between them. The CDR3 sequence is CASSYGLNTGELFF. The CDR3 DNA sequence: TGTGCCAGCAGTTACGGACTTAACACCGGGGAGCTGTTTTTT.

The V call is TRBV14, the J call TRBJ1-2, with TRBD1 identical over 7 bases. The CDR3 length is 12 residues. V shed 4 bases, J shed 5 bases, and the junction held 1 base outside the gene matches. CDR1 is SGHDN and CDR2 is FVKESK in the germline V gene. The CDR3 protein is CASSLQGYGYTF. In DNA form, the CDR3 reads TGTGCCAGCAGCCTACAGGGGTATGGCTACACCTTC.

V gene TRBV6-1 combines with J gene TRBJ1-2; weak D call: TRBD1 (6 bases). Germline V CDR1 and CDR2: MNHNS, SASEGT. V shed 4 bases and J shed 5 bases, with 23 bases lying between them. The CDR3 consists of 17 residues. CDR3 sequence: CASSVSGMGGARYGYTF. The CDR3 nucleotides read TGTGCCAGCAGTGTCAGCGGGATGGGGGGCGCAAGGTATGGCTACACCTTC.

There are a few counts of this clone. The chain couples TRBV25-1 to TRBJ2-6; 7 bases fit TRBD2. Trimming took 11 bases from V and 1 from J; bases not matched to a gene: 14. Germline V gives CDR1 MGHDK, CDR2 SYGVNS. There are 17 residues in the CDR3. This CDR3 is CAGGEGQLPSGANVLTF. The CDR3 nucleotides read TGTGCCGGCGGGGAGGGCCAGCTTCCGTCTGGGGCCAACGTCCTGACTTTC.

The gene calls are TRBV19 and TRBJ2-1, with a possible D match to TRBD1 (5 bases). The CDR3 covers 15 residues. CDR1 is LNHDA and CDR2 is SQIVND in the germline V gene (reference sequence). V lost 9 bases, J lost 1 base, and 16 bases lay in between. The CDR3 loop is CASLDSPGSYNEQFF. The CDR3 DNA reads TGTGCCAGCCTCGACAGCCCTGGGTCCTACAATGAGCAGTTCTTC.

The genes are TRBV5-1 and TRBJ2-3; 10 bases align to TRBD2. This CDR3 has 16 residues. Germline trimming cut 2 bases from V and 1 base from J; bases unmatched to any gene: 4. CDR1 SGHRS and CDR2 YFSETQ come from the germline V gene. The CDR3 region is CASSLTGTSGTDTQYF. In DNA form, the CDR3 reads TGCGCCAGCAGCTTAACCGGGACTAGCGGCACAGATACGCAGTATTTT.

The chain carries TRBV2 and TRBJ1-6; 10 bases fit TRBD1. The CDR3 consists of 19 residues. The junction had 11 bases not matched to a gene; V was cut back by 3 bases and J by 3 bases. Germline assignment: CDR1 SNHLY and CDR2 FYNNEI. The CDR3 sequence is CASSDRDRGKIGYNSPLHF. DNA of the CDR3: TGTGCCAGCAGTGACCGGGACAGGGGAAAGATAGGCTATAATTCACCCCTCCACTTT.

This clone has only a few counts. J is TRBJ1-6 and V is TRBV6-5, with D tentatively TRBD1 (5 bases). The V gene's germline CDR1 is MNHEY and CDR2 SVGAGI. The CDR3 runs to 15 residues. With 0 bases removed from V and 12 bases from J, the gap between germline ends came to 15 bases. The CDR3 DNA follows: TGTGCCAGCAGTTACTCGGTGGGACTGATTGGACCCCTCCACTTT. This sequence encodes CASSYSVGLIGPLHF.

The genes are TRBV28 and TRBJ1-3; D is unresolved. V gave up 3 bases and J gave up 0 bases, with 9 bases separating them. This CDR3 comprises 15 residues. CDR1 is MDHEN, CDR2 SYDVKM, per germline. CDR3 sequence reads: CASSFTRGSGNTIYF. CDR3 bases: TGTGCCAGCAGTTTCACCCGGGGCTCTGGAAACACCATATATTTT.

This clone appeared a few times. This chain connects TRBV6-1 to TRBJ2-4, with no clear D. The germline V gene has CDR1 MNHNS and CDR2 SASEGT. This CDR3 has 14 amino acids. V lost 2 bases to trimming and J lost 4 bases, with 9 bases between them. CDR3 nucleotides: TGTGCCAGCAGTGAACCCGGGTCTAAAAACATTCAGTACTTC. It codes for CASSEPGSKNIQYF.

This chain uses TRBV7-2 with TRBJ2-7, with 11 bases lining up with TRBD2. The CDR3 extends over 16 amino acids. With 4 bases clipped from V and 2 bases from J, the junction kept 7 bases outside the gene matches. Germline V lookup: CDR1 SGHTA, CDR2 FQGNSA. The CDR3 region is CASSSVSLAGAYEQYF. CDR3 sequence (DNA): TGTGCCAGCAGCTCTGTGTCACTAGCGGGAGCCTACGAGCAGTACTTC.

The rearrangement links TRBV6-5 to TRBJ2-7; possible D gene TRBD2, 6 bases. CDR3 size: 14 residues. Germline-derived CDR1 and CDR2 are MNHEY and SVGAGI. The ends were cut back, 4 bases at V and 2 bases at J, with 12 bases in the middle. Here the CDR3 DNA reads TGTGCCAGCAGTTTTTGGGCGGGGCCCTACGAGCAGTACTTC. This encodes CASSFWAGPYEQYF.

In this sample, this clone turned up a few times. The sample contains more than one DNA sequence encoding this CDR3. The chain joins TRBV6-5 to TRBJ2-5; no clear D gene. Germline V gives CDR1 MNHEY, CDR2 SVGAGI. Deletions cut 5 bases from V and 2 bases from J, with 6 bases between. The CDR3 extends over 12 amino acids. In DNA form, the CDR3 reads TGTGCCAGCAGTCCAGGTCAAGAGACCCAGTACTTC. This encodes CASSPGQETQYF.

This clone was counted between two and nine times. The CDR3 DNA is TGTGCCAGCAGCGGTGCGGGGCCCCAAAGTGCAGATACGCAGTATTTT. Amino acids: CASSGAGPQSADTQYF. J is TRBJ2-3 and V is TRBV5-6, with D possibly TRBD2 on 6 matching bases. In germline, CDR1 is SGHDT, CDR2 YYEEEE. V was shortened by 4 bases and J by 4 bases, with 19 bases between the two germline ends. This CDR3 has 16 residues.

The chain is built from TRBV10-2 and TRBJ2-5; D possibly corresponds to TRBD2 (6 bases). V shed 8 bases and J shed 1 base, with 8 bases lying between them. The CDR3 contains 12 residues. Germline V gene sequence: CDR1 WSHSY, CDR2 SAAADI. This CDR3 reads CASASAQETQYF. CDR3 coding DNA: TGCGCCAGCGCTAGCGCCCAAGAGACCCAGTACTTC.

The genes are TRBV27 and TRBJ2-2, with D perhaps matching TRBD2 (7 bases). V dropped 7 bases and J dropped 6 bases, with 15 bases sitting between them. This CDR3 is 14 amino acids long. Per the germline V gene, CDR1 is MNHEY and CDR2 is SMNVEV (reference sequence). The CDR3 DNA reads TGTGCCAGCAAGGGGGGGAGATATCCCGGGGAGCTGTTTTTT. It encodes CASKGGRYPGELFF.

The chain carries TRBV5-1 and TRBJ1-1; 7 bases are a match to TRBD1. The CDR3 has 19 amino acids. Germline CDR1 is SGHRS and CDR2 is YFSETQ. The ends lost 3 bases at V and 7 bases at J; junction bases unmatched: 24. CDR3 coding DNA: TGCGCCAGCAGCTCCCGCCTAATGCGACAGGGAAGGGTCTCGGATGAAGCTTTCTTT. The encoded protein is CASSSRLMRQGRVSDEAFF.

The chain recombines TRBV5-5 with TRBJ1-6; no definite D call. V lost 1 base and J lost 5, with 7 bases in between. This CDR3 contains 14 residues. Germline assignment: CDR1 SGHKS and CDR2 YYEKEE (reference sequence). The CDR3 bases are TGTGCCAGCAGCTTGTTCGGAGATAATTCACCCCTCCACTTT. Its protein is CASSLFGDNSPLHF.

This sequence joins TRBV6-6 and TRBJ1-1; 10 bases are a match to TRBD1. The CDR3 runs 14 residues. Losses at the gene ends were 5 bases for V and 5 bases for J; bases not matched to a gene: 5. CDR1 and CDR2 from the germline V gene are MNHNY and SVGAGI (reference sequence). CDR3 loop: CASSTTGGATEAFF. For the CDR3, the DNA is TGTGCCAGCAGTACGACAGGGGGCGCGACTGAAGCTTTCTTT.

V is TRBV6-1 and J is TRBJ2-7; 13 bases fit TRBD2. V trimming: 8 bases; J trimming: 0 bases; junction bases outside the gene matches: 4. Germline values: CDR1 MNHNS, CDR2 SASEGT. The length of the CDR3 is 15 residues. The CDR3 DNA follows: TGTGCCAGCCGATGGACTAGCGGGGGCTCCTACGAGCAGTACTTC. This codes for CASRWTSGGSYEQYF.

This chain connects TRBV28 to TRBJ2-7; 8 positions agree with TRBD1. CDR1 is MDHEN and CDR2 is SYDVKM in the germline V gene. J lost 5 bases, V lost 6 bases, and 9 bases had no gene match. There are 14 residues in the CDR3. CDR3 sequence: CASRGDRGRDEQYF. The DNA of the CDR3 is TGTGCCAGCAGAGGTGACAGGGGCAGGGACGAGCAGTACTTC.

This clone was seen a few times. The genes are TRBV5-1 and TRBJ2-3; TRBD1 aligns across 8 bases. CDR1 and CDR2 from the germline V gene are SGHRS and YFSETQ. This CDR3 contains 18 residues. V lost 0 bases to trimming and J lost 1 base; unmatched junction nucleotides: 10. The CDR3 here is CASSLELQGAWGTDTQYF. The CDR3 DNA reads as TGCGCCAGCAGCTTGGAACTCCAGGGGGCTTGGGGCACAGATACGCAGTATTTT.

This clone showed up just once. The junction departs from the called germline gene at one end, perhaps through a read error. This chain connects TRBV7-9 to TRBJ2-5; D ambiguous. The CDR3 runs 12 residues. In germline, CDR1 is SEHNR, CDR2 FQNEAQ (reference sequence). The CDR3 region is CSSSPLEETQYF. The CDR3 bases are TGTTCCAGCAGCCCATTAGAAGAGACCCAGTACTTC.

For this clone: Other DNA sequences in the sample encode the same CDR3. The J gene is TRBJ2-5, the V gene TRBV9, with D perhaps TRBD1 (6 bases). TRBJ2-7 explains the end of the DNA better; the J call may be wrong. The V gene's germline CDR1 is SGDLS and CDR2 YYNGEE. This CDR3 comprises 13 residues. CDR3 coding DNA: TGTGCCAGCAGCGTAGATGGGGGCGGCGAGCAGTACTTC. Translated: CASSVDGGGEQYF.

DNA for the CDR3: TGTGCCAGCAGCCAGGGGACAGGGGGCTACGAGCAGTACTTC. Protein: CASSQGTGGYEQYF. The chain carries TRBV14 and TRBJ2-7; 11 positions agree with TRBD1. V lost 3 bases to trimming and J lost 3 bases; unmatched junction nucleotides: 1. The CDR3 is 14 amino acids. The germline V gene encodes CDR1 SGHDN and CDR2 FVKESK.